This passage covers 6 T cell receptor beta chains from one sample sequenced in a study of radiotherapy plus CTLA-4 blockade in lung cancer. Measured with immunoSEQ multiplex PCR; TCRdb has only the in-frame clones, and not every one. The sample consists of roughly 90,000 clones, around 80% of them appearing once. The sequenced sample was peripheral blood, obtained from a patient treated with radiotherapy plus ipilimumab. The receptor source for this set is a human donor with non-small cell lung cancer that progressed on radiotherapy plus ipilimumab.

The chain joins TRBV19 to TRBJ1-5; a possible D gene is TRBD1 (5 bases). V lost 5 bases, J lost 7 bases, and 12 bases lay in between. Per the germline V gene, CDR1 is LNHDA and CDR2 is SQIVND (reference sequence). This CDR3 has 13 amino acids. CDR3 loop: CASSSEGVQPQHF. In DNA form, the CDR3 reads TGTGCCAGTAGTTCTGAAGGGGTACAGCCCCAGCATTTT.

The gene calls are TRBV28 and TRBJ2-7, with 7 positions matching TRBD2. V gave up 7 bases and J gave up 11 bases; unmatched junction bases: 14. The CDR3 sequence is 13 residues long. Germline loops: CDR1 MDHEN, CDR2 SYDVKM. The CDR3: CASTSSVGGLEYF. DNA for the CDR3: TGTGCCAGCACCTCCTCGGTGGGGGGGTTGGAGTACTTC.

The gene calls are TRBV5-8 and TRBJ2-5; possibly TRBD1 for D (5 bases). Germline loops: CDR1 SGHTS, CDR2 YDEGEE. Trimming took 0 bases from V and 5 from J, leaving 14 bases between them. The CDR3 extends over 15 amino acids. The CDR3 is CASSLAGASPETQYF. DNA of the CDR3: TGTGCCAGCAGCTTGGCTGGGGCATCTCCCGAGACCCAGTACTTC.

The V gene is TRBV6-6, the J gene TRBJ1-4; D gene unclear. Germline loops: CDR1 MNHNY, CDR2 SVGAGI (reference sequence). The CDR3 spans 14 residues. The V gene lost 7 bases and the J gene lost 7 bases, with 16 bases spanning the gap. The CDR3: CASTPRGESEKLFF. The CDR3, as DNA: TGTGCCAGCACCCCCCGTGGTGAGAGTGAAAAACTGTTTTTT.

In this sample, this clone turned up a few times. CDR3 protein: CASSSGGGQISETQYF. The CDR3 DNA is TGCGCCAGCAGCTCGGGTGGGGGCCAAATTTCGGAGACCCAGTACTTC. J is TRBJ2-5 and V is TRBV5-1, with D tentatively TRBD1 (6 bases). Germline V gene data show CDR1 as SGHRS and CDR2 as YFSETQ. CDR3 length: 16 amino acids. V was shortened by 3 bases and J by 5 bases, with 20 bases between the two germline ends.

V and J are TRBV15 and TRBJ2-4; 8 nucleotides agree with TRBD1. Germline V CDR1 and CDR2: LNHNV, YYDKDF (reference sequence). The CDR3 consists of 17 residues. After removal of 6 bases from V and 0 bases from J, the junction contained 10 bases not matched to a gene. This CDR3 is CATRPLGQGLAKNIQYF. CDR3 DNA: TGTGCCACCAGACCGCTCGGACAGGGTCTAGCCAAAAACATTCAGTACTTC.